Sequencing of this TCR beta chain was carried out in a study of blood T cell repertoires in COVID-19. Original handling: Reference gene primer amplification gave estimated nucleated cell counts. Here immunoSEQ multiplex PCR was the method, and the copy in TCRdb shows in-frame clones only, minus some. V, J and clone size reflect that table, while D and trimming were determined from the DNA. The repertoire holds roughly 250,000 clones, with about 91% as singletons. V was pared by 3 bases and J by 4 bases, with 13 bases between. This CDR3 spans 15 amino acids. Germline CDR1 is LGHNA and CDR2 is YNFKEQ. In terms of age and location, participants ranged from roughly 18 to 95 years and lived in about two dozen US areas.

V usage is TRBV4-2 and J usage is TRBJ1-5; possibly TRBD1 for D (6 bases). The TCR originated in a woman aged 40 to 55 with acute COVID-19. The sample was PBMCs or T cells enriched from blood (not recorded which). CDR3 DNA: TGTGCCAGCAGCCAGTCAAAACAGGGTAATCAGCCCCAGCATTTT. This gives the protein CASSQSKQGNQPQHF.